This entry features one T cell receptor (beta chain) sequence. Its antigen is unidentified. This CDR3 region has 13 residues. The germline CDR1 and CDR2 sequences are SGHDT and YYEEEE. Trimming took 3 bases from V and 5 from J, leaving 12 bases between them. This sample is drawn from a study of metastatic and nonmetastatic thyroid tumors. Whole-study context: Repertoires from blood and tumor or nodule tissue of malignant and benign thyroid patients were compared. The study, taken as a whole, reports: Versus benign nodules, malignant thyroid tumors reportedly had significantly higher TCR beta diversity, in blood and tumor.

Authors' data handling: The study's classifier, a distant-metastasis tool for papillary thyroid cancer, was built using CDR3 differences across clinicopathological groups. Using MiXCR, TCRdb reanalyzed the PCR reads. None of the V and J calls come from the authors' own analysis; TCRdb made them. The table lists 30,000 to 35,000 clones, roughly 20% of them singletons, with approximately 3% in the top ten. Among the patients, none had received any treatment before thyroid surgery. The sample was tumor tissue. The rearrangement uses TRBV5-6 and TRBJ2-7, with a tentative D call TRBD1 (6 bases). This clonotype was obtained from a male donor with papillary thyroid cancer or a benign thyroid nodule (not recorded which). Some clones in this sample may be carry-over from other donors' samples. The CDR3 DNA sequence: TGTGCCAGCAGCTACGGTGGGGGCGACGAGCAGTACTTC. Translating gives CASSYGGGDEQYF.